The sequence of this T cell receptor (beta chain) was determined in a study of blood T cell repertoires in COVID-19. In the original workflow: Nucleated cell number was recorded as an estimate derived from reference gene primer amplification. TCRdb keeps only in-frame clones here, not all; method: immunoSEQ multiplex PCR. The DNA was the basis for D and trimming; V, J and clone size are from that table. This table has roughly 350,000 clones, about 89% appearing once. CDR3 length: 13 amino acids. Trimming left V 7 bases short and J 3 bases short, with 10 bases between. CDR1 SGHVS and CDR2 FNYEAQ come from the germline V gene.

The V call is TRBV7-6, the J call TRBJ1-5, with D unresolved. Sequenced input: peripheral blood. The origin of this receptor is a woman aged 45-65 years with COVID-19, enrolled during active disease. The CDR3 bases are TGTGCCAGCACCTCCAGTCCCAATCAGCCCCAGCATTTT. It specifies CASTSSPNQPQHF.